This entry lists 28 T cell receptor beta chains sequenced from one sample in a study of CD8 T cells in Susac syndrome. Random hexamers were used to reverse transcribe the RNA input (about 0.45 to 1 ug). TCRdb used MiXCR to reprocess the immunoSEQ multiplex PCR reads, holding one entry per CDR3 protein. The sample comprises roughly 200,000 distinct CDR3 sequences, roughly 94% of which are singletons, and approximately 0.081% rests with the top ten. The sequenced material came from CD4+ T cells from PBMCs. The source of these receptors is a human donor with multiple sclerosis.

The rearrangement joins TRBV9 to TRBJ1-1, with 7 bases identical to TRBD1. CDR1 SGDLS and CDR2 YYNGEE come from the germline V gene. The CDR3 runs 15 residues. The trim removed 3 bases at V and 1 base at J, leaving 6 bases unmatched. CDR3 DNA sequence: TGTGCCAGCAGCGGGTCAGGGGGAACGAACACTGAAGCTTTCTTT. Translated, it gives CASSGSGGTNTEAFF.

The CDR3 region is CASSRGGPTDTQYF. As DNA, the CDR3 is TGTGCCAGCAGCAGGGGGGGCCCCACAGATACGCAGTATTTT. The rearrangement uses TRBV5-6 and TRBJ2-3; D may be TRBD2 (7 bases). The CDR3 spans 14 residues. CDR1 and CDR2 from the germline V gene are SGHDT and YYEEEE. V lost 4 bases and J 2 bases, leaving 11 bases between the germline ends.

The chain employs TRBV2 and TRBJ2-7, with 9 bases lining up with TRBD1. CDR1 and CDR2 (germline): SNHLY, FYNNEI. This CDR3 comprises 15 residues. The V segment lost 1 base and the J segment 2 bases; nucleotides outside the gene matches: 3. The CDR3 is CASSEGGQGPYEQYF. The CDR3 DNA reads as TGTGCCAGCAGTGAAGGGGGACAGGGACCCTACGAGCAGTACTTC.

The chain combines TRBV3-1 with TRBJ2-7; D tentatively reads TRBD1 or TRBD2 (5 bases each). CDR3 length: 15 amino acids. Trimming shortened V by 1 base and J by 3 bases, and 13 bases separated the two germline ends. Germline V gives CDR1 LGHDT, CDR2 YNNKEL (reference sequence). CDR3 residues: CASSQGLGPGYEQYV. The CDR3 DNA is TGTGCCAGCAGCCAAGGGTTGGGACCCGGCTACGAGCAGTACGTC.

This rearrangement joins TRBV30 to TRBJ2-7; D gene unclear. The CDR3 sequence is 11 residues long. V was cut by 3 bases and J by 9 bases, with 12 bases left in between. Germline lookup yields CDR1 GTSNPN and CDR2 SVGIG (reference sequence). CDR3 nucleotides: TGTGCCTGGAGGCTCGTGGGCAGGCAGTACTTC. As protein: CAWRLVGRQYF.

This clonotype has a single count. This chain links TRBV12-3 or TRBV12-4 with TRBJ1-2, with D possibly matching TRBD1 (5 bases). The CDR3 runs 12 residues. Trimming removed 6 bases from V and 8 bases from J, with 13 bases in between. The CDR3 region has the DNA TGTGCCAGCAGGTGGGGGGAATACGGCTACACCTTC. Protein: CASRWGEYGYTF.

The chain employs TRBV12-3 or TRBV12-4 and TRBJ1-6, with D maybe TRBD1 (6 bases). This CDR3 comprises 14 residues. V lost 5 bases and J 7 bases, leaving 12 bases between the germline ends. The CDR3 DNA is TGTGCCAGCAGTGTCTGGGACACCAATTCACCCCTCCACTTT. Translated, it gives CASSVWDTNSPLHF.

The rearrangement joins TRBV20-1 to TRBJ1-5; 8 bases are shared with TRBD1. V dropped 6 bases and J dropped 0; count of bases not matched to a gene: 4. The germline V gene has CDR1 DFQATT and CDR2 SNEGSKA (reference sequence). This CDR3 is built from 14 residues. DNA of the CDR3: TGCAGTGCGCGGACAGGGCATAGCAATCAGCCCCAGCATTTT. Translated: CSARTGHSNQPQHF.

The sample holds one count of this clonotype. This chain connects TRBV6-2 or TRBV6-3 to TRBJ2-1, with no clear D. The CDR3 extends over 12 amino acids. CDR1 MNHEY and CDR2 SVGEGT come from the germline V gene. V was trimmed by 6 bases and J by 3 bases, leaving 6 bases between them. The CDR3 nucleotides are TGTGCCAGCAGCCCCGTCTACAATGAGCAGTTCTTC. Translated: CASSPVYNEQFF.

This clonotype occurred once. The rearrangement links TRBV15 to TRBJ2-5; D gene unclear. Germline V CDR1 and CDR2: LNHNV, YYDKDF (reference sequence). V gave up 1 base and J gave up 0 bases, with 3 bases separating them. This CDR3 comprises 13 residues. The CDR3 nucleotides are TGTGCCACCAGCAGAGGGTACCAAGAGACCCAGTACTTC. Translation gives CATSRGYQETQYF.

The V and J genes are TRBV30 and TRBJ1-6; D not resolved. The CDR3 is 13 amino acids. The V end was cut by 6 bases, the J end by 7 bases, with 13 bases between. Germline CDR1 and CDR2: GTSNPN and SVGIG (reference sequence). The CDR3 nucleotides read TGTGCCTGCTCACTCTCCGGGAATTCACCCCTCCACTTT. It translates to CACSLSGNSPLHF.

This clonotype was seen just once. The chain joins TRBV5-1 to TRBJ2-3, with 9 bases matching TRBD2. CDR3 length: 15 amino acids. CDR1 and CDR2 (germline): SGHRS, YFSETQ. V gave up 6 bases and J gave up 4 bases; unmatched junction bases: 9. DNA of the CDR3: TGCGCCAGCATGTCCGGCGGGGGGGCAGCAGATACGCAGTATTTT. Translated: CASMSGGGAADTQYF. Complete variable domain (other parts from reference TRBV5-1 and TRBJ2-3): KAGVTQTPRYLIKTRGQQVTLSCSPISGHRSVSWYQQTPGQGLQFLFEYFSETQRNKGNFPGRFSGRQFSNSRSEMNVSTLELGDSALYLCASMSGGGAADTQYFGPGTRLTVL.

The J gene is TRBJ2-7, the V gene TRBV27; D might be TRBD2 (6 bases). The length of the CDR3 is 14 residues. V was pared by 2 bases and J by 0 bases, with 8 bases between. From germline, CDR1 is MNHEY and CDR2 SMNVEV (reference sequence). The CDR3 DNA is TGTGCCAGCAGTTTAGCGGGGAGCTCCTACGAGCAGTACTTC. This codes for CASSLAGSSYEQYF.

The chain recombines TRBV20-1 with TRBJ1-2, with D possibly TRBD1 on 5 matching bases. This CDR3 has 12 amino acids. V was pared by 5 bases and J by 3 bases, with 10 bases between. Germline assignment: CDR1 DFQATT and CDR2 SNEGSKA (reference sequence). The CDR3 spells CSALRDDYGYTF. The DNA of the CDR3 is TGCAGTGCTCTCAGGGACGACTATGGCTACACCTTC.

This chain uses TRBV19 with TRBJ2-7; the D gene is possibly TRBD1 (6 bases). Germline values: CDR1 LNHDA, CDR2 SQIVND (reference sequence). This CDR3 region has 13 residues. The V end lost 3 bases, the J end lost 6 bases, and 12 bases lay between the germline ends. CDR3 region: CASSMTGESEQYV. The CDR3 bases are TGTGCCAGTAGTATGACAGGAGAGTCCGAGCAGTACGTC.

The CDR3 DNA reads as TGTGCCAGTATAAAGGGAACAGATACGCAGTATTTT. Its protein is CASIKGTDTQYF. The genes are TRBV12-3 or TRBV12-4 and TRBJ2-3; D is ambiguous. The CDR3 consists of 12 residues. V was shortened by 9 bases and J by 3 bases, with 10 bases between the two germline ends.

The chain links TRBV29-1 to TRBJ1-1, with D uncertain. The CDR3 runs to 11 residues. In germline, CDR1 is SQVTM, CDR2 ANQGSEA. Trimming shortened V by 6 bases and J by 1 base, and 6 bases separated the two germline ends. As DNA, the CDR3 is TGCAGCGTCAAAGGGAACACTGAAGCTTTCTTT. Amino acids: CSVKGNTEAFF.

The V gene is TRBV4-1, the J gene TRBJ2-5; possibly TRBD1 for D (7 bases). The CDR3 consists of 15 residues. Germline V gives CDR1 MGHRA, CDR2 YSYEKL. Trimming cost V 0 bases and J 5 bases, with 13 bases left between them. Here the CDR3 reads CASSQDWRGLETQYF. The CDR3 nucleotides read TGCGCCAGCAGCCAAGATTGGAGGGGGCTGGAGACCCAGTACTTC.

The chain couples TRBV29-1 to TRBJ1-4; no clear D. Looked up from germline, CDR1 is SQVTM and CDR2 is ANQGSEA. The germline V and J ends were trimmed by 2 bases and 6 bases, with 10 bases remaining between them. This CDR3 has 13 residues. CDR3 nucleotide sequence: TGCAGCGTTGAATCAGGTTATGATGAAAAACTGTTTTTT. This codes for CSVESGYDEKLFF.

The rearrangement joins TRBV14 to TRBJ1-6, with 10 bases fitting TRBD1. The V gene end was trimmed by 0 bases and the J gene end by 10 bases; junction bases not matched to a gene: 12. The CDR3 extends over 18 amino acids. The germline V gene has CDR1 SGHDN and CDR2 FVKESK. In nucleotides, the CDR3 is TGTGCCAGCAGCCAAGATTCGCGGGGACAGGGGATCGGGTCACCCCTCCACTTT. Protein: CASSQDSRGQGIGSPLHF.

The rearrangement uses TRBV25-1 and TRBJ1-4; D gene unclear. Trimming removed 4 bases at V and 6 bases at J, with 12 bases between. The CDR3 extends over 14 amino acids. Looked up from germline, CDR1 is MGHDK and CDR2 is SYGVNS. CDR3 sequence reads: CASSATQRDEKLFF. The CDR3 DNA is TGTGCCAGCAGTGCGACCCAGAGGGATGAAAAACTGTTTTTT.

The chain has TRBV30 and TRBJ2-5; 14 nucleotides agree with TRBD2. CDR3 length equals 15 residues. Trimming took 3 bases from V and 5 from J; bases not matched to a gene: 5. Germline values: CDR1 GTSNPN, CDR2 SVGIG (reference sequence). CDR3 residues: CAWRLTSGGAETQYF. The CDR3 bases are TGTGCCTGGAGGTTGACTAGCGGGGGGGCGGAGACCCAGTACTTC.

The chain employs TRBV2 and TRBJ1-6; possibly TRBD1 for D (5 bases). V was pared by 6 bases and J by 9 bases, with 18 bases between. The length of the CDR3 is 15 residues. Germline CDR1 and CDR2: SNHLY and FYNNEI. CDR3 protein: CASRARVSLGSPLHF. For the CDR3, the DNA is TGTGCCAGCAGGGCCAGGGTATCGTTGGGTTCACCCCTCCACTTT.

The chain is built from TRBV5-1 and TRBJ1-2; D is ambiguous. Germline assignment: CDR1 SGHRS and CDR2 YFSETQ. CDR3 length equals 14 residues. The germline V and J ends were trimmed by 1 base and 3 bases, with 10 bases remaining between them. CDR3: CASSLPTGDYGYTF. CDR3 DNA: TGCGCCAGCAGCTTGCCGACGGGAGACTATGGCTACACCTTC.

The J gene is TRBJ1-5, the V gene TRBV2; D not resolved. Germline CDR1 and CDR2: SNHLY and FYNNEI. Trimming removed 4 bases at V and 3 bases at J, with 7 bases between. CDR3 length: 13 amino acids. CDR3 in amino acids: CASSGILNQPQHF. CDR3 DNA sequence: TGTGCCAGCAGTGGGATTCTCAATCAGCCCCAGCATTTT.

This chain joins TRBV7-9 and TRBJ2-7; TRBD2 agrees at 9 bases. This CDR3 is 15 amino acids long. Trimming at V came to 7 bases and at J to 6 bases, leaving 13 bases not matched to a gene. Germline V CDR1 and CDR2: SEHNR, FQNEAQ (reference sequence). The CDR3 sequence: CASTTSGGLTLEQYF. The CDR3 DNA reads TGTGCCAGCACCACAAGCGGGGGGCTAACTCTCGAGCAGTACTTC.

This sequence joins TRBV20-1 and TRBJ1-6, with D possibly TRBD1 on 5 matching bases. Looked up from germline, CDR1 is DFQATT and CDR2 is SNEGSKA (reference sequence). V shed 7 bases and J shed 10 bases, with 20 bases lying between them. This CDR3 contains 14 residues. CDR3 sequence (DNA): TGCAGTGTCCCGGGGAGGCAGGGTCCCTCACCCCTCCACTTT. Its translation: CSVPGRQGPSPLHF.

The V gene is TRBV30, the J gene TRBJ2-1; D is tentatively TRBD1 or TRBD2 (6 bases each). The V end was cut by 2 bases, the J end by 1 base, with 12 bases between. CDR3 length: 15 residues. Germline V lookup: CDR1 GTSNPN, CDR2 SVGIG (reference sequence). Here the CDR3 DNA reads TGTGCCTGGAGTAAAGGGGGGACGTCCTACAATGAGCAGTTCTTC. Encoded protein: CAWSKGGTSYNEQFF.